Shown below are 4 T cell receptor beta chains from a single sample sequenced in a study of control samples from healthy donors and cancer patients. Sequencing used immunoSEQ multiplex PCR; TCRdb keeps in-frame clones, though not all of them. The table includes some 200,000 clones, 80% to 95% detected once. The specimen sequenced was blood. The receptors were sampled from a man younger than 35 in good health.

The genes are TRBV28 and TRBJ1-1; 9 positions agree with TRBD1. Trimming took 6 bases from V and 5 from J; bases not matched to a gene: 4. CDR1 is MDHEN, CDR2 SYDVKM, per germline. This CDR3 comprises 13 residues. The DNA of the CDR3 is TGTGCCAGCAGGGGGACAGGGCGAACTGAAGCTTTCTTT. This translates into CASRGTGRTEAFF.

The rearrangement joins TRBV5-1 to TRBJ1-1, with 9 nucleotides matching TRBD1. Unmatched junction bases numbered 10, after V lost 0 bases and J lost 4 bases. This CDR3 contains 17 residues. CDR1 and CDR2 from the germline V gene are SGHRS and YFSETQ. CDR3 DNA sequence: TGCGCCAGCAGCTTGGTACGAGGGGACAGGGTTCCCACTGAAGCTTTCTTT. It specifies CASSLVRGDRVPTEAFF.

This clone was recorded once. V gene TRBV11-2 combines with J gene TRBJ2-3, with a possible D match to TRBD1 (6 bases). From germline, CDR1 is SGHAT and CDR2 FQNNGV. CDR3 length equals 14 residues. V gave up 1 base and J gave up 2 bases, with 7 bases separating them. The CDR3 reads CASSLGTVTDTQYF. The CDR3 nucleotides are TGTGCCAGCAGCTTAGGGACAGTCACAGATACGCAGTATTTT.

The chain uses TRBV11-2 and TRBJ1-2; D not resolved. The CDR3 is 13 residues long. Trimming left V 0 bases short and J 4 bases short, with 6 bases between. Germline V CDR1 and CDR2: SGHAT, FQNNGV. The CDR3 region has the DNA TGTGCCAGCAGCTTAGACAGGTCCTATGGCTACACCTTC. It translates to CASSLDRSYGYTF.